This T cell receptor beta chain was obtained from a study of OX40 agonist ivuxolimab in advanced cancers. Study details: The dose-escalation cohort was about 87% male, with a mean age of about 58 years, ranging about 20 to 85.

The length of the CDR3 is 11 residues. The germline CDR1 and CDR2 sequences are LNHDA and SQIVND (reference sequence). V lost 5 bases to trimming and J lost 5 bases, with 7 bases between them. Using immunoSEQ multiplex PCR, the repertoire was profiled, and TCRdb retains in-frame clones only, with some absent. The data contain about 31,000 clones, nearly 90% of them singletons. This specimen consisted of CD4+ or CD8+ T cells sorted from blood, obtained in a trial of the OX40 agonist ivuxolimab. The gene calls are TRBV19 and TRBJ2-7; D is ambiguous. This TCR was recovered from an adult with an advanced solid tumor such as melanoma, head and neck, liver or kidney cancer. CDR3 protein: CASSGGHEQYF. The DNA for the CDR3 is TGTGCCAGTAGTGGCGGACACGAGCAGTACTTC.